The present T cell receptor beta chain was sequenced within a study of T cell changes during pregnancy in multiple sclerosis (dated by TCRdb to about 2019). About the investigation overall: The study looked at changes in the T cell repertoire across pregnancy in women with multiple sclerosis.

The library was obtained by the immunoSEQ multiplex PCR assay. Here the immuneACCESS table is served through TCRdb, limited to in-frame sequences with V and J called. Missing clones are a known gap in these copies; in checked studies unresolved V genes cover under half, and the rest lacks a known reason. The sample contains 85,000 to 120,000 clones, around 90% of them found a single time. 1.6% of the sample is taken by the ten largest. In the germline V gene, CDR1 corresponds to SGDLS and CDR2 to YYNGEE. Trimming takes 0 bases from V and 0 bases from J, and the germline ends sit 12 bases apart. CDR3 length: 16 amino acids, cysteine to phenylalanine. The entry retains the CDR3 DNA only, 48 bases that are in frame from base 1. As regards this clone: Its antigen specificity is not known. Base qualities are missing; no much larger clone stands one base away.

The chain couples TRBV9 to TRBJ1-1, with a tentative D gene TRBD1 over 6 matching bases. The receptor was isolated from a female donor with multiple sclerosis, enrolled in a pregnancy study. This specimen was peripheral blood, taken after pregnancy. The CDR3 is CASSVVAGTMNTEAFF. The DNA is TGTGCCAGCAGCGTAGTTGCAGGGACAATGAACACTGAAGCTTTCTTT.